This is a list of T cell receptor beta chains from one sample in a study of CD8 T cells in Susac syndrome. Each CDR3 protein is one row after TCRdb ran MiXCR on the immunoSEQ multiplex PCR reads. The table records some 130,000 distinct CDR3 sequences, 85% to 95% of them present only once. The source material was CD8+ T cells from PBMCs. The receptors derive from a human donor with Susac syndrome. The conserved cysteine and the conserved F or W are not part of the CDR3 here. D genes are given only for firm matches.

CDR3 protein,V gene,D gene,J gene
ASSTKTPRTEAF,TRBV19,-,TRBJ1-1
AWSVMGNQPQH,TRBV30,-,TRBJ1-5
ASSELGGGRYEQY,TRBV9,-,TRBJ2-7
ATQDGSYNEQF,TRBV15,-,TRBJ2-1
SVEDRLGQGYGYT,TRBV29-1,-,TRBJ1-2
ASSSTGGRTDTQY,TRBV4-1,TRBD1,TRBJ2-3
ASRVLPSGEQF,TRBV19,-,TRBJ2-1
ASSLSAYQETQY,TRBV27,-,TRBJ2-5
ASSSGQQETQY,TRBV13,-,TRBJ2-5
ASSQVLDRAHLDNEQF,TRBV4-1,TRBD1,TRBJ2-1